This TCR beta chain was identified in a study of blood T cell repertoires in COVID-19. Study information: The United States, Italy and Spain were the sources of the acute and convalescent COVID-19 samples. T cells, B-cell-depleted T cells, or PBMCs provided the cDNA or gDNA that served as material.

As processed by the authors: Amplification from reference gene primers served as the basis for estimated nucleated cell counts. Sequenced by immunoSEQ multiplex PCR; TCRdb stores in-frame clones only, minus some. For V, J and clone size, that table is used; D and trimming come from the DNA. The sample carries 650,000 to 800,000 clones, about nine tenths recorded once. CDR1 and CDR2 from the germline V gene are LGHNA and YNFKEQ. V shed 1 base, J shed 8 bases, and the junction held 12 bases outside the gene matches. This CDR3 spans 18 amino acids. The source is a woman between 18 and 29 years old with acute or convalescent COVID-19. This chain joins TRBV4-2 and TRBJ2-1; TRBD2 matches 12 bases. Sample: peripheral blood. The CDR3 protein is CASSQGRLAGGPLDEQFF. The CDR3 bases are TGTGCCAGCAGCCAAGGCCGGCTAGCGGGGGGGCCGCTGGATGAGCAGTTCTTC.